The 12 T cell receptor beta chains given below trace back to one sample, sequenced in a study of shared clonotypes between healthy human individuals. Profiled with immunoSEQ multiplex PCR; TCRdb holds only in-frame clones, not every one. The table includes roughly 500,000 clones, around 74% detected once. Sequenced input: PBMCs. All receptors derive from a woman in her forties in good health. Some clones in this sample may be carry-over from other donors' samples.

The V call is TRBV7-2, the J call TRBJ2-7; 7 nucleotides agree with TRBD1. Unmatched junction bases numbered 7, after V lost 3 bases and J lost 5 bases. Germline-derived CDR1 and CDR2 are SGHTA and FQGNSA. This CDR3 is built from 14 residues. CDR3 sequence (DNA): TGTGCCAGCAGCTTCGCTAGGGGGCCGGACGAGCAGTACTTC. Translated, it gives CASSFARGPDEQYF.

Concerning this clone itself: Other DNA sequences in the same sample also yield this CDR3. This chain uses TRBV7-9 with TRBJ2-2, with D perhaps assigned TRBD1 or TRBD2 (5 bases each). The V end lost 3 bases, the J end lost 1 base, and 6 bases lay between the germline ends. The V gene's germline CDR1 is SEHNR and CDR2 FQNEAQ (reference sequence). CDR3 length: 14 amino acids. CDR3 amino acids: CASSFGGNTGELFF. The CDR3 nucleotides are TGTGCCAGCAGCTTTGGGGGGAACACCGGGGAGCTGTTTTTT. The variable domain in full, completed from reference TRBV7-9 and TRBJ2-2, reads DTGVSQNPRHKITKRGQNVTFRCDPISEHNRLYWYRQTLGQGPEFLTYFQNEAQLEKSRLLSDRFSAERPKGSFSTLEIQRTEQGDSAMYLCASSFGGNTGELFFGEGSRLTVL.

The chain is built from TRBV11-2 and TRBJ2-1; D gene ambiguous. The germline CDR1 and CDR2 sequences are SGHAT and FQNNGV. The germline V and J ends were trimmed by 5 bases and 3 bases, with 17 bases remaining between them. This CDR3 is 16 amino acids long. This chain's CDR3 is CASSEPLGGFYNEQFF. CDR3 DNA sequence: TGTGCCAGCAGCGAACCCCTAGGCGGATTCTACAATGAGCAGTTCTTC.

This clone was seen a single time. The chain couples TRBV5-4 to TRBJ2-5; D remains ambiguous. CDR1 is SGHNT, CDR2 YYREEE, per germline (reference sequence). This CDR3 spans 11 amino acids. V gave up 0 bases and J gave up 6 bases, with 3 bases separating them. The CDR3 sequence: CASSLAQTQYF. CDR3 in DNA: TGTGCCAGCAGCTTGGCGCAGACCCAGTACTTC.

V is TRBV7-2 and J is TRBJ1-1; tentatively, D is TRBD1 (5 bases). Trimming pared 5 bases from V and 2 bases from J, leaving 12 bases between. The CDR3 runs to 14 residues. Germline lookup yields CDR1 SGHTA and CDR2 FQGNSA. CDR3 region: CASSDSVINTEAFF. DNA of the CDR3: TGTGCCAGCAGCGACAGCGTCATCAACACTGAAGCTTTCTTT.

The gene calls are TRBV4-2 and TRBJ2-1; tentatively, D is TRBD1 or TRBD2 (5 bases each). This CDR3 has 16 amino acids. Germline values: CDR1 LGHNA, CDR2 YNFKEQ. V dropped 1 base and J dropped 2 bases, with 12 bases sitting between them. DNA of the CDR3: TGTGCCAGCAGCCAAGCCGGGACCGACACCTACAATGAGCAGTTCTTC. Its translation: CASSQAGTDTYNEQFF.

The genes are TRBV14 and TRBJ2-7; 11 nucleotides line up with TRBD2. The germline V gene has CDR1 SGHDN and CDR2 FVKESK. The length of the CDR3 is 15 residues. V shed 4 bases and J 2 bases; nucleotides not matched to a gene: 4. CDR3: CASSPGLAVTYEQYF. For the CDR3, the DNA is TGTGCCAGCAGCCCGGGACTAGCGGTTACCTACGAGCAGTACTTC.

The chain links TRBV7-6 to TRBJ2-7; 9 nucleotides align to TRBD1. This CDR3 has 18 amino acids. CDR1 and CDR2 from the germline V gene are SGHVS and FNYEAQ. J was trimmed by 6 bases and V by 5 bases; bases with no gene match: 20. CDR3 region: CASSTRPDTGGWRGEQYF. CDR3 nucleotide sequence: TGTGCCAGCAGCACTCGACCCGACACAGGGGGCTGGAGGGGCGAGCAGTACTTC.

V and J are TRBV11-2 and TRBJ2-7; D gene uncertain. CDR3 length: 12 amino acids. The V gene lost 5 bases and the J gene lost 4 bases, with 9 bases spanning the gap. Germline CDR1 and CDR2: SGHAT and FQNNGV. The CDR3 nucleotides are TGTGCCAGCAGCCTAGGGTGGTACGAGCAGTACTTC. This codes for CASSLGWYEQYF.

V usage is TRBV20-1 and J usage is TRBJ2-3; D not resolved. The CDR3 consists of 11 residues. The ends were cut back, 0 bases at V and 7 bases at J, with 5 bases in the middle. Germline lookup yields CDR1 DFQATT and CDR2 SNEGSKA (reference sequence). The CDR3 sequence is CSARDQYTQYF. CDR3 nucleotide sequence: TGCAGTGCTAGAGATCAGTATACGCAGTATTTT.

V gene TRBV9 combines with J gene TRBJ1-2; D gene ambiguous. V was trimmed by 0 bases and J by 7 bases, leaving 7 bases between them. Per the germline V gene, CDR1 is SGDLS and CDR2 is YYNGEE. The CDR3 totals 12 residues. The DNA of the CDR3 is TGTGCCAGCAGCGTAGAGGGTGGTGGCTACACCTTC. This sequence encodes CASSVEGGGYTF.

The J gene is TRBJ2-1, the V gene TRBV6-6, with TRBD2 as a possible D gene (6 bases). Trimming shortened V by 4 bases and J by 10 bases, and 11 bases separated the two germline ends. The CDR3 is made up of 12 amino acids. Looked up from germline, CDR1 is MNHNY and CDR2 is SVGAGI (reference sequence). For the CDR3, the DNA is TGTGCCAGCAGTTCTACTAGCAGCGAGCAGTTCTTC. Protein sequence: CASSSTSSEQFF.